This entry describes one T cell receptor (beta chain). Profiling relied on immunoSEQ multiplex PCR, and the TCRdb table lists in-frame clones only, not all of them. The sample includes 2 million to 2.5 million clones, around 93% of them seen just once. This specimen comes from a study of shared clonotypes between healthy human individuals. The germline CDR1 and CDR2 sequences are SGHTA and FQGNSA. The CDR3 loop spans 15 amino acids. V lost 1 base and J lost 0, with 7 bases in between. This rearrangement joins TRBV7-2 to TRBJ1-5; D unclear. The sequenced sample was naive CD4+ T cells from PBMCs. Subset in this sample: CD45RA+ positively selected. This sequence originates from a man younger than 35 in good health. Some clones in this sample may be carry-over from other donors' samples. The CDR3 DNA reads TGTGCCAGCAGCTTAGGTGACCCTAGCAATCAGCCCCAGCATTTT. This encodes CASSLGDPSNQPQHF.